This TCR beta chain appears in the sequencing data of a study of control samples from healthy donors and cancer patients. The V gene's germline CDR1 is SGDLS and CDR2 YYNGEE. V was shortened by 1 base and J by 2 bases, with 15 bases between the two germline ends. The CDR3 has 16 residues. TCRdb's table, derived via immunoSEQ multiplex PCR, lists solely in-frame clones and lacks some. The profile shows about 160,000 clones, roughly 94% of them singletons. Sequencing used PBMCs. The sequence was obtained from a man aged 55 to 70 with colorectal cancer. The rearrangement joins TRBV9 to TRBJ1-1; possible D gene TRBD1, 6 bases. CDR3 region: CASSVSTGNFNTEAFF. The CDR3 DNA reads as TGTGCCAGCAGCGTAAGTACAGGGAATTTTAACACTGAAGCTTTCTTT.